A single sample is the source of the 13 T cell receptor beta chains below, sequenced in a study of cytomegalovirus exposure and HLA in healthy donors. The PCR made use of 60 Vbeta and 13 Jbeta primers. TCRdb keeps only in-frame clones here, not all; method: immunoSEQ multiplex PCR. This sample has 150,000 to 200,000 clones, with around 77% found just once. The specimen was PBMCs. Receptors originate from a man between 50 and 59 years old in good health and CMV-seropositive.

This sequence joins TRBV6-5 and TRBJ2-2; D gene ambiguous. CDR1 MNHEY and CDR2 SVGAGI come from the germline V gene. V was shortened by 4 bases and J by 7 bases, with 7 bases between the two germline ends. The CDR3 consists of 12 residues. Written as DNA, the CDR3 is TGTGCCAGCAGTTCCCTTATCGGGGAGCTGTTTTTT. This gives the protein CASSSLIGELFF.

The CDR3 nucleotides are TGTGCCAGCAGCTTAGACAGGGAATCCTACAATGAGCAGTTCTTC. It translates to CASSLDRESYNEQFF. The V gene is TRBV7-6, the J gene TRBJ2-1, with a possible D match to TRBD1 (6 bases). This CDR3 is 15 amino acids long. The V gene lost 1 base and the J gene lost 1 base, with 8 bases spanning the gap. Germline CDR1 SGHVS, CDR2 FNYEAQ.

This sequence joins TRBV19 and TRBJ1-1; 8 positions agree with TRBD1. This CDR3 region has 13 residues. Trimming removed 6 bases from V and 5 bases from J; junction bases left unmatched: 5. From germline, CDR1 is LNHDA and CDR2 SQIVND (reference sequence). Written as DNA, the CDR3 is TGTGCCAGTAGGGCAGGGGGCTTTACTGAAGCTTTCTTT. Translated: CASRAGGFTEAFF. Drawing the rest from reference TRBV19 and TRBJ1-1, the complete variable domain is DGGITQSPKYLFRKEGQNVTLSCEQNLNHDAMYWYRQDPGQGLRLIYYSQIVNDFQKGDIAEGYSVSREKKESFPLTVTSAQKNPTAFYLCASRAGGFTEAFFGQGTRLTVV.

The chain is built from TRBV9 and TRBJ1-1, with TRBD1 matching 9 bases. CDR3 length equals 16 residues. Trimming at V came to 4 bases and at J to 1 base, leaving 8 bases not matched to a gene. Germline-derived CDR1 and CDR2 are SGDLS and YYNGEE. This chain's CDR3 is CASSPLNRGRNTEAFF. The CDR3 coding sequence is TGTGCCAGCAGCCCCCTAAACAGGGGGCGGAACACTGAAGCTTTCTTT.

The chain carries TRBV7-2 and TRBJ2-1; D unclear. The CDR3 consists of 13 residues. The V gene lost 2 bases and the J gene lost 9 bases, with 11 bases spanning the gap. Germline V gene sequence: CDR1 SGHTA, CDR2 FQGNSA. CDR3 loop: CASSLNNVSEQFF. The CDR3 DNA reads TGTGCCAGCAGCTTAAATAATGTCAGTGAGCAGTTCTTC. Looking up the rest from reference TRBV7-2 and TRBJ2-1 gives the full variable domain: GAGVSQSPSNKVTEKGKDVELRCDPISGHTALYWYRQSLGQGLEFLIYFQGNSAPDKSGLPSDRFSAERTGGSVSTLTIQRTQQEDSAVYLCASSLNNVSEQFFGPGTRLTVL.

The table lists this clone with a few counts. The J gene is TRBJ2-7, the V gene TRBV6-5; 11 nucleotides line up with TRBD2. The germline gives CDR1 MNHEY, CDR2 SVGAGI. J was trimmed by 2 bases and V by 2 bases; bases with no gene match: 5. The CDR3 extends over 16 amino acids. DNA for the CDR3: TGTGCCAGCAGTTACGGTGCTAGCGGGGGGCCCTACGAGCAGTACTTC. Amino acid sequence: CASSYGASGGPYEQYF.

CDR3 protein: CATSRAPGEAFF. The CDR3 DNA reads TGTGCCACCAGCAGAGCCCCAGGGGAAGCTTTCTTT. The chain joins TRBV15 to TRBJ1-1, with a possible D match to TRBD1 (5 bases). V lost 1 base and J lost 8, with 8 bases in between. Germline CDR1 and CDR2: LNHNV and YYDKDF (reference sequence). The CDR3 extends over 12 amino acids.

This clone was recorded only once. The chain couples TRBV5-1 to TRBJ2-7; 8 bases line up with TRBD2. The CDR3 covers 15 residues. CDR1 and CDR2 from the germline V gene are SGHRS and YFSETQ. The trim removed 0 bases at V and 4 bases at J, leaving 6 bases unmatched. Here the CDR3 DNA reads TGCGCCAGCAGCTTGGGAACGGGGGGGCCGTACGAGCAGTACTTC. Amino acid sequence: CASSLGTGGPYEQYF.

This sequence joins TRBV15 and TRBJ2-1, with 8 bases lining up with TRBD2. This CDR3 is built from 14 residues. Germline CDR1 LNHNV, CDR2 YYDKDF (reference sequence). The ends lost 6 bases at V and 8 bases at J; junction bases unmatched: 9. This chain's CDR3 is CATSTYGGVYEQFF. In DNA, the CDR3 is TGTGCCACCAGTACTTACGGGGGGGTCTATGAGCAGTTCTTC. The full variable domain, in which reference TRBV15 and TRBJ2-1 provide the parts outside the CDR3, is DAMVIQNPRYQVTQFGKPVTLSCSQTLNHNVMYWYQQKSSQAPKLLFHYYDKDFNNEADTPDNFQSRRPNTSFCFLDIRSPGLGDTAMYLCATSTYGGVYEQFFGPGTRLTVL.

In regard to this clone: Relative to the germline gene, one junction end is altered; a read error may explain this. The V call is TRBV6-5, the J call TRBJ2-2; a possible D gene is TRBD1 (5 bases). CDR1 is MNHEY, CDR2 SVGAGI, per germline. The CDR3 sequence is 14 residues long. DNA for the CDR3: TGTGCCAGCAATTACGATGGGGCCGGCGGGGAGCTGTTTTTT. Protein product: CASNYDGAGGELFF.

The rearrangement joins TRBV30 to TRBJ1-4; weak D call: TRBD1 (5 bases). With 3 bases removed from V and 10 bases from J, the gap between germline ends came to 12 bases. The CDR3 consists of 12 residues. The germline V gene has CDR1 GTSNPN and CDR2 SVGIG (reference sequence). The CDR3 loop reads CAWSRDSPKLFF. The CDR3 DNA is TGTGCCTGGAGCCGGGACTCCCCAAAACTGTTTTTT.

The chain carries TRBV5-1 and TRBJ2-7; TRBD1 agrees at 7 bases. The ends lost 1 base at V and 7 bases at J; junction bases unmatched: 11. Germline V gene lookup returns CDR1 SGHRS and CDR2 YFSETQ. The CDR3 covers 15 residues. The CDR3 nucleotides read TGCGCCAGCAGCTTGCAAGGACAGGCGGCTCGTGAGCAGTACTTC. It yields the protein CASSLQGQAAREQYF.

The V and J genes are TRBV11-3 and TRBJ2-5, with a possible D match to TRBD2 (6 bases). CDR3 length: 14 residues. The V gene's germline CDR1 is SGHNT and CDR2 YENEEA. Between the trimmed V and J ends, which lost 5 bases and 2 bases, there was a span of 12 bases. The CDR3 loop is CASSQNGGQETQYF. For the CDR3, the DNA is TGTGCCAGCAGCCAAAACGGGGGTCAAGAGACCCAGTACTTC.